This TCR beta chain was identified during a study of cytomegalovirus exposure and HLA in healthy donors. General observations from the study: CMV antigen specificity was confirmed in vitro for a few CMV-associated chains. Sequencing depth across donors, presence/absence analyses assumed, was roughly uniform. Among TCR sequences, most were rare, though some public TCRs appeared in many donors.

Concerning this clone: The antigen is unknown.

PCR was performed using 60 Vbeta and 13 Jbeta primers. This table comes from immunoSEQ multiplex PCR, and its TCRdb copy is limited to in-frame clones, with some not included. The sample spans about 53,000 clones; the ten largest clones claim under 15%. Trimming removed 4 bases from V and 6 bases from J; junction bases left unmatched: 9. The V gene's germline CDR1 is LNHDA and CDR2 SQIVND (reference sequence). The CDR3 sequence is 14 residues long. This clonotype was sampled from a man aged 18 to 35 in good health and CMV-seropositive. Sequencing was performed on PBMCs. The V call is TRBV19, the J call TRBJ2-7, with 7 bases that match TRBD2. The chain's CDR3 is CASSTARGDSEQYF. Written as DNA, the CDR3 is TGTGCCAGTAGTACAGCCCGGGGGGACTCCGAGCAGTACTTC.